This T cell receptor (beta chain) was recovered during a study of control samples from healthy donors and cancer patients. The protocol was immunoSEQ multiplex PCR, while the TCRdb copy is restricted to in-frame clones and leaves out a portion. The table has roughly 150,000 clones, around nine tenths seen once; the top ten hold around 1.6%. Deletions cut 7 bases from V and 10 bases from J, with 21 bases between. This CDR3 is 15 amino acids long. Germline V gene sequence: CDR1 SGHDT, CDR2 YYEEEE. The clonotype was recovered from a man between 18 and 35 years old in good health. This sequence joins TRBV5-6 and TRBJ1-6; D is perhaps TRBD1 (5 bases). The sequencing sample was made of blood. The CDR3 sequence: CASSQRGAGGSPLHF. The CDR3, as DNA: TGTGCCAGCTCTCAGAGGGGTGCCGGCGGGTCACCCCTCCACTTT.